A selection of T cell receptor beta chains follows, all from one sample in a study of cytomegalovirus exposure and HLA in healthy donors. Libraries were prepared by immunoSEQ multiplex PCR; TCRdb keeps only in-frame clonotypes and omits some of them. The sample shows around 200,000 clones, about 89% of them seen only once. The sequenced material came from PBMCs. These receptors originate from a woman aged 18-29 years in good health and CMV-seronegative. Each CDR3 is given with its conserved first and last residue. The D gene is left open where the match is weak. A clone size is listed for some rows: how often the clone was seen (once, few, many), or a class if it is expanded.

>NA|TRBJ2-7|13|TRBV11-2|NA
TGTGCCAGCAGCTTGATACGGAGCTACGAGCAGTACTTC
CASSLIRSYEQYF
>NA|TRBJ1-5|15|TRBV6-5|TRBD1
TGTGCCAGCAGGTTTTCCCGACAGGGCCATCAGCCCCAGCATTTT
CASRFSRQGHQPQHF
>NA|TRBJ2-1|14|TRBV9|NA
TGTGCCAGCAGCGCGGGAATCCACTACAATGAGCAGTTCTTC
CASSAGIHYNEQFF
>once|TRBJ2-7|13|TRBV25-1|TRBD1
TGTGCCGGAGGACAGGGTTTCTCCTACGAGCAGTACTTC
CAGGQGFSYEQYF
>NA|TRBJ2-5|15|TRBV6-6|TRBD1
TGTGCCAGCAGTGCGCCGGACAGGGCGGAGGAGACCCAGTACTTC
CASSAPDRAEETQYF
>NA|TRBJ1-2|14|TRBV4-2|NA
TGTGCCAGCAGCCCAAGAGTCACCGACTATGGCTACACCTTC
CASSPRVTDYGYTF
>NA|TRBJ1-2|16|TRBV6-1|TRBD1
TGTGCCAGCAGTGCCCATCGGCGGACAGGGGGCTATGGCTACACCTTC
CASSAHRRTGGYGYTF
>NA|TRBJ2-1|16|TRBV15|NA
TGTGCCACCAGCAGTTCACTAGGGTTAGCTCACGATGAGCAGTTCTTC
CATSSSLGLAHDEQFF
>NA|TRBJ2-7|14|TRBV5-1|TRBD2
TGCGCCAGCAGCTCTAGCGGGGGGGACTACGAGCAGTACTTC
CASSSSGGDYEQYF
>few|TRBJ1-5|13|TRBV30|NA
TGTGCCTGGGAGCAGGGTAGCAATCAGCCCCAGCATTTT
CAWEQGSNQPQHF
>NA|TRBJ1-2|11|TRBV9|NA
TGTGCCAGCAGCTCCGTCCCCGGCTACACCTTC
CASSSVPGYTF
>NA|TRBJ1-2|15|TRBV10-3|NA
TGTGCCATCAGTGAGTCAGTGACAGGTGACCATGGCTACACCTTC
CAISESVTGDHGYTF
>NA|TRBJ2-3|16|TRBV4-3|TRBD2
TGCGCCAGCAGCCAAGATTACGGAGGGAGGGCCGTTACGCAGTATTTT
CASSQDYGGRAVTQYF
>NA|TRBJ1-2|16|TRBV19|NA
TGTGCCAGTAGTATAGCGACAAGTCCAGTTAACTATGGCTACACCTTC
CASSIATSPVNYGYTF
>once|TRBJ2-7|17|TRBV7-9|TRBD2
TGTGCCAGCACCCCATTTTCCGGGACTAGCGGAGTTTACGAGCAGTACTTC
CASTPFSGTSGVYEQYF
>NA|TRBJ2-1|15|TRBV5-4|TRBD2
TGTGCCAGCAGCTTGGATGGCGGGGGGGACAATGAGCAGTTCTTC
CASSLDGGGDNEQFF
>NA|TRBJ1-2|14|TRBV6-5|TRBD1
TGTGCCAGCAGTGAGATCGACAGGGGGCATGGCTACACCTTC
CASSEIDRGHGYTF
>NA|TRBJ1-1|10|TRBV20-1|NA
TGCAGTGCACGGGACACTGAAGCTTTCTTT
CSARDTEAFF
>NA|TRBJ2-7|14|TRBV5-1|TRBD2
TGCGCCAGCAGCAGGGAAGCGGGATCCTACGAGCAGTACTTC
CASSREAGSYEQYF
>few|TRBJ1-2|14|TRBV4-1|NA
TGCGCCAGCAGCCGAACAGGGATTACCTATGGCTACACCTTC
CASSRTGITYGYTF
>NA|TRBJ1-2|15|TRBV5-4|TRBD1
TGTGCCAGCAGCTTGAGGACAGGGGGTAACTATGGCTACACCTTC
CASSLRTGGNYGYTF
>NA|TRBJ2-2|14|TRBV6-1|NA
TGTGTATCTGTTTGGGGAGGTTACACCGGGGAGCTGTTTTTT
CVSVWGGYTGELFF
>NA|TRBJ2-7|14|TRBV5-4|TRBD1
TGTGCCAGCAGTAGTGGACAGGGGTTCAGCGAGCAGTACTTC
CASSSGQGFSEQYF
>NA|TRBJ2-1|16|TRBV9|TRBD1
TGTGCCAGCAGCTTCACCCAGGGGACAGGACTAAATGAGCAGTTCTTC
CASSFTQGTGLNEQFF
>once|TRBJ2-2|15|TRBV19|TRBD2
TGTGCCAGTAGGACTAGCGGGAGTAACACCGGGGAGCTGTTTTTT
CASRTSGSNTGELFF
>NA|TRBJ2-1|16|TRBV6-5|TRBD2
TGTGCCAGCAGTTACGATTTAATAGCGGGCCACAATGAGCAGTTCTTC
CASSYDLIAGHNEQFF
>NA|TRBJ2-7|14|TRBV6-5|NA
TGTGCCAGCAGTTTCTCGACAGGTTTCTACGAGCAGTACTTC
CASSFSTGFYEQYF
>NA|TRBJ1-4|15|TRBV5-1|TRBD1
TGCGCCAGCAGTTGGACAGGGGACCGTAATGAAAAACTGTTTTTT
CASSWTGDRNEKLFF